This TCR beta chain came from a study of blood T cell repertoires in COVID-19. Generated by immunoSEQ multiplex PCR, the TCRdb table keeps only in-frame clones and is missing some. The sample shows around 320,000 clones, around 87% of them seen only once. This CDR3 spans 14 amino acids. The V gene end was trimmed by 5 bases and the J gene end by 5 bases; junction bases not matched to a gene: 8. The V gene's germline CDR1 is MDHEN and CDR2 SYDVKM. This clonotype originated in a man aged 18 to 30 with active or convalescent COVID-19. V is TRBV28 and J is TRBJ1-1; 7 positions agree with TRBD1. Sequences were obtained from peripheral blood. The CDR3 spells CASSRGTARTEAFF. The DNA for the CDR3 is TGTGCCAGCAGTCGCGGGACAGCCAGGACTGAAGCTTTCTTT.